These T cell receptor beta chains were read from a single sample in a study of identical twins. TCRdb used MiXCR to reprocess the 5' RACE reads, holding one entry per CDR3 protein. The table shows under 500,000 distinct CDR3 sequences, with 13% to 15% occurring only once. The sample was also linked to a second study, of yellow fever vaccine responses in identical twins.

What was sequenced was CD4+ T cells sorted from blood. All receptors come from a woman aged 18-29 years in good health. Both conserved end residues are part of each CDR3.

cdr3_aa,v_call
CATSDPRPGQVNNEQFF,TRBV24-1
CASSYQGAGGYTF,TRBV3-1
CASSVAGTANYGYTF,TRBV9
CSARETQAPSPLHF,TRBV20-1
CASSKRGLAGGHEQFF,TRBV3-1
CSAVNLAGGHNEQFF,TRBV20-1
CASSRYSGTDPSYEQYF,TRBV7-6
CSVGGLPDQPQHF,TRBV29-1
CASSYSTRLANVYEQYF,TRBV6-2/TRBV6-3
CASLQYLGYYEQYF,TRBV6-1
CASSQDSATLYGYTF,TRBV4-2
CASRGSSYEQYF,TRBV11-2
CASTLAGGTTDTQYF,TRBV7-2
CASTGNLDEQYF,TRBV18
CASSPPGGSGNTIYF,TRBV6-1
CASSPRPRLAGPQTDEQFF,TRBV4-1
CASFPGTASSYGYTF,TRBV2
CASSQALGETDTQYF,TRBV4-2
CASRTGTGVGYTF,TRBV28
CASSPGGTTYEQYF,TRBV28
CASSPLSTKYNEQFF,TRBV6-1
CSMSPGTGTDTQYF,TRBV29-1
CASSALSSTDTQYF,TRBV9
CASSYSSHGSKYF,TRBV6-2/TRBV6-3
CASSPRSGASPLHF,TRBV3-1
CASTRPGLGGETQYF,TRBV7-9
CASSPGQGVTGELFF,TRBV12-3/TRBV12-4
CASSDLGLAGTVYEQYF,TRBV25-1
CSARGLPGLAGGAEETQYF,TRBV20-1
CATNTDGGRSEQYF,TRBV10-3
CASSLDLATGQEEQFF,TRBV11-2
CASSLGGTGRDNEQFF,TRBV5-4
CSATRTLSNTQYF,TRBV20-1
CASSLASGGKETQYF,TRBV7-9
CASTDNRATNEKLFF,TRBV12-3/TRBV12-4
CASSLAGQSDTQYF,TRBV7-9
CASSNRKYGYTF,TRBV7-6
CASSYWRGTGELFF,TRBV6-2/TRBV6-3
CASSFAGGGRDTQYF,TRBV28
CASSRTTIFHEQYF,TRBV3-1
CASSVLGTNTGELFF,TRBV9
CASSLKRDSSTDTQYF,TRBV5-5
CASSSGTGWIDEQYF,TRBV6-2/TRBV6-3
CASRPDREETQYF,TRBV6-2/TRBV6-3
CASSVRGGTNTDTQYF,TRBV9
CASSQDRASGVHNEQFF,TRBV4-3
CASSINTGEQFF,TRBV19
CASSTITSGSGNEQFF,TRBV11-2
CASSSTGTGVNYTF,TRBV5-1
CASSVSGTTLGDTQYF,TRBV6-1
CATSDSTVNYGYTF,TRBV24-1
CASSLSSRAGEQYF,TRBV7-9
CSARTHRGGETQYF,TRBV20-1